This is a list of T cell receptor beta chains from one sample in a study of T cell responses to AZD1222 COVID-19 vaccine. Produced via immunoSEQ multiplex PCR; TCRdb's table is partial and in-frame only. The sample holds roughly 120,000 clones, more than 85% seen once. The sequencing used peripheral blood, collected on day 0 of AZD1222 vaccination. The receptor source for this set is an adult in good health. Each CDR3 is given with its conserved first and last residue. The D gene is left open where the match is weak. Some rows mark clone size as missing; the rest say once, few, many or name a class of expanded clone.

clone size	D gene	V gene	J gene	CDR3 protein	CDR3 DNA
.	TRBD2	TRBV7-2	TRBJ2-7	CASSFRLAGEPSYEQYF	TGTGCCAGCAGCTTTCGACTAGCGGGAGAGCCCTCATACGAGCAGTACTTC
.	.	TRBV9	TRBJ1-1	CASSVGWDIMNTEAFF	TGTGCCAGCAGCGTAGGTTGGGACATTATGAACACTGAAGCTTTCTTT
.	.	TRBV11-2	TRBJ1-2	CASTLGGYGYGYTF	TGTGCCAGCACCTTAGGGGGGTACGGCTATGGCTACACCTTC
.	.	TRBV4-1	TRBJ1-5	CASSPHTSQPQHF	TGCGCCAGCAGCCCCCATACGAGTCAGCCCCAGCATTTT
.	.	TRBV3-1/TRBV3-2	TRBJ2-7	CASSRLYEQYF	TGTGCCAGCAGCCGCCTCTACGAGCAGTACTTC
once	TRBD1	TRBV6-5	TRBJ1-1	CASSDDRGQTEAFF	TGTGCCAGCAGCGACGACAGGGGGCAAACTGAAGCTTTCTTT
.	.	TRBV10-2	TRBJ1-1	CASSESGVLYTEAFF	TGCGCCAGCAGTGAGTCGGGGGTACTGTACACTGAAGCTTTCTTT
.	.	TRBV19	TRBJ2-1	CASSSRINNEQFF	TGTGCCAGTAGTTCGAGGATTAACAATGAGCAGTTCTTC
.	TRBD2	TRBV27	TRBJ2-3	CASSLMGGDTQYF	TGTGCCAGCAGTTTAATGGGGGGGGATACGCAGTATTTT
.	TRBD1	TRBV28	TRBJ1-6	CASSSSTGARYNSPLHF	TGTGCCAGCAGTTCCTCGACAGGGGCGAGGTATAATTCACCCCTCCACTTT
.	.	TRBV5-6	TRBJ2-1	CASSLDKGSYNEQFF	TGTGCCAGCAGCTTGGACAAGGGCTCCTACAATGAGCAGTTCTTC
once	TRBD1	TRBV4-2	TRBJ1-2	CASSRTTGGSNYGYTF	TGTGCCAGCAGCCGAACGACAGGGGGTTCTAACTATGGCTACACCTTC
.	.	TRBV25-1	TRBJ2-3	CASSGSFVGVHTDTQYF	TGTGCCAGCAGCGGGTCGTTCGTCGGGGTTCACACAGATACGCAGTATTTT
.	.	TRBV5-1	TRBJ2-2	CASSRTTGNTGELFF	TGCGCCAGCAGCCGTACGACAGGGAACACCGGGGAGCTGTTTTTT
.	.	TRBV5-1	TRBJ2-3	CASSLGARAQYF	TGCGCCAGCAGCTTGGGAGCTCGTGCGCAGTATTTT
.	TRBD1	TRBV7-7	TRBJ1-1	CASSLDRDTEAFF	TGTGCTAGCAGCTTAGACAGGGACACTGAAGCTTTCTTT
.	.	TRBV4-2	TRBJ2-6	CASSQEDYVTGANVLTF	TGTGCCAGCAGCCAAGAAGATTACGTGACTGGGGCCAACGTCCTGACTTTC
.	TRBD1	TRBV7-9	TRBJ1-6	CASSLAGGASPLHF	TGTGCCAGCAGCTTAGCAGGGGGCGCGTCACCCCTCCACTTT
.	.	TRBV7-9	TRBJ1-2	CASSLVGARVEHTF	TGTGCCAGCAGCTTAGTGGGGGCGAGGGTAGAACACACCTTC
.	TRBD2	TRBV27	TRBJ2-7	CASSPGTSGSKNEQYF	TGTGCCAGCAGTCCCGGGACTAGCGGGAGCAAAAACGAGCAGTACTTC
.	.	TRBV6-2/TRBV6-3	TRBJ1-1	CASSYGENTEAFF	TGTGCCAGCAGTTATGGGGAGAACACTGAAGCTTTCTTT
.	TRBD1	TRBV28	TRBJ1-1	CASSPPGQHTEAFF	TGTGCCAGCAGTCCCCCGGGACAGCACACTGAAGCTTTCTTT
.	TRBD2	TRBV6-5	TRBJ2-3	CASSLSGSFTDTQYF	TGTGCCAGCAGTTTAAGCGGGAGTTTTACAGATACGCAGTATTTT
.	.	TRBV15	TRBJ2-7	CATSGGPPWGYEQYF	TGTGCCACCAGCGGGGGACCGCCATGGGGTTACGAGCAGTACTTC
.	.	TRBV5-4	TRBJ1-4	CASSLAGAGGKLFF	TGTGCCAGCAGCTTGGCAGGGGCCGGCGGAAAACTGTTTTTT
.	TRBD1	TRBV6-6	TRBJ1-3	CASSYTTGGRGNTIYF	TGTGCCAGCAGTTACACAACAGGGGGCAGAGGAAACACCATATATTTT
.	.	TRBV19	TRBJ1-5	CASSQGLGQPQHF	TGTGCCAGTAGTCAGGGGTTAGGGCAGCCCCAGCATTTT
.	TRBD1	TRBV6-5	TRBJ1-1	CASSFDREAEAFF	TGTGCCAGCAGTTTCGACAGGGAGGCTGAAGCTTTCTTT
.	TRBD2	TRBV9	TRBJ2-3	CASSGTSGHSTDTQYF	TGTGCCAGCAGCGGAACTAGCGGCCATAGCACAGATACGCAGTATTTT
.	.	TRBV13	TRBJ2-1	CASSLGPYEQFF	TGTGCCAGCAGCTTAGGGCCCTATGAGCAGTTCTTC
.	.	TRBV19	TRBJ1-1	CASSIEVRAGTEAFF	TGTGCCAGTAGTATAGAAGTCAGGGCAGGCACTGAAGCTTTCTTT
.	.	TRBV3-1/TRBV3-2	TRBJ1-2	CASSAPGRYGYTF	TGTGCCAGCAGCGCACCAGGGCGCTACGGCTACACCTTC
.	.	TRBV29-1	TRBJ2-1	CSVLGGNRLNEQFF	TGCAGCGTGTTAGGAGGGAATAGACTCAATGAGCAGTTCTTC
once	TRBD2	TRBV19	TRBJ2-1	CASSPSGDSYNEQFF	TGTGCCAGTAGTCCAAGCGGGGACTCCTACAATGAGCAGTTCTTC
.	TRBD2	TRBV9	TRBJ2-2	CASSVSGGLNTGELFF	TGTGCCAGCAGCGTAAGCGGGGGGCTTAACACCGGGGAGCTGTTTTTT
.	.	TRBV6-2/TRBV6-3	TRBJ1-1	CASSYTKVNTEAFF	TGTGCCAGCAGTTACACGAAAGTGAACACTGAAGCTTTCTTT
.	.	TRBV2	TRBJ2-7	CASSRDNYEQYF	TGTGCCAGCAGCCGGGACAACTACGAGCAGTACTTC
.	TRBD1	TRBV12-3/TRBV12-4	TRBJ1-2	CASTVRGRNGYTF	TGTGCCAGCACCGTCAGGGGGCGCAATGGCTACACCTTC
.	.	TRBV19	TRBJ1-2	CASSMRTYYGYTF	TGTGCCAGTAGTATGCGGACTTACTATGGCTACACCTTC
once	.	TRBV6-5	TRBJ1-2	CASSYGGTSYGYTF	TGTGCCAGCAGTTACGGGGGCACTAGCTATGGCTACACCTTC
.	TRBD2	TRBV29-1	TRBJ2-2	CSVRQAGYTGELFF	TGCAGCGTACGACAAGCGGGGTACACCGGGGAGCTGTTTTTT
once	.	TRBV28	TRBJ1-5	CASSLGRGFPIRPQHF	TGTGCCAGCAGTTTAGGACGGGGGTTCCCAATCAGGCCCCAGCATTTT
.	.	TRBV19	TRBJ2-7	CASSEQGWVYEQYF	TGTGCCAGTAGTGAACAGGGTTGGGTCTACGAGCAGTACTTC
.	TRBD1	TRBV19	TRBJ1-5	CASQTGGGNQPQHF	TGTGCCAGTCAGACAGGGGGAGGAAATCAGCCCCAGCATTTT
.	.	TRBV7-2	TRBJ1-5	CASSLVRDYSNQPQHF	TGTGCCAGCAGCTTAGTGCGGGACTATAGCAATCAGCCCCAGCATTTT
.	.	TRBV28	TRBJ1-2	CATSFRQGYTF	TGTGCCACCTCTTTCCGACAGGGCTACACCTTC
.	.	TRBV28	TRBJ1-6	CASRDSPQGNSPLHF	TGTGCCAGCAGAGATTCCCCGCAGGGGAATTCACCCCTCCACTTT
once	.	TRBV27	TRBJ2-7	CASRLQGSYEQYF	TGTGCCAGCCGTCTACAGGGTTCCTACGAGCAGTACTTC
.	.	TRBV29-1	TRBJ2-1	CSVEVWTTGASDEQFF	TGCAGCGTTGAAGTGTGGACGACCGGAGCAAGCGATGAGCAGTTCTTC
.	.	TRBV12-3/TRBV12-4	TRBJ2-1	CASSSYNEQFF	TGTGCCAGCAGTTCTTACAATGAGCAGTTCTTC
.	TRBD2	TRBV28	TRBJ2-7	CASSIGQTRLAGSYEQYF	TGTGCCAGCAGTATAGGCCAGACGAGACTAGCGGGCTCCTACGAGCAGTACTTC
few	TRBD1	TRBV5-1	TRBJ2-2	CASAYRQGNTGELFF	TGCGCCAGCGCCTACCGACAGGGGAACACCGGGGAGCTGTTTTTT